This TCR beta chain was profiled in a study of cytomegalovirus exposure and HLA in healthy donors. Study-level findings and limits: 164 TCR beta chains were listed as cytomegalovirus-associated. Associated with HLA alleles at 0.05 false discovery rate in a later analysis were some 18,000 TCR beta sequences. Roughly even sequencing depth across donors was the assumption behind the presence/absence analyses.

PCR involved 60 Vbeta and 13 Jbeta primers. Measured with immunoSEQ multiplex PCR; TCRdb has only the in-frame clones, and not every one. Among 150,000 to 200,000 clones, about 77% were seen once, and the ten largest hold about 2.6%. Germline CDR1 and CDR2: SEHNR and FQNEAQ (reference sequence). The CDR3 loop spans 14 amino acids. Between the trimmed V and J ends, which lost 5 bases and 3 bases, there was a span of 8 bases. In regard to this clone: Its cognate antigen is unknown.

The rearrangement joins TRBV7-9 to TRBJ1-6, with D hard to call. This clonotype was obtained from a woman in her 40s in good health and CMV-seropositive. Source material: PBMCs. For the CDR3, the DNA is TGTGCCAGCAGCCGGGGAGGCTATAATTCACCCCTCCACTTT. Residues: CASSRGGYNSPLHF.